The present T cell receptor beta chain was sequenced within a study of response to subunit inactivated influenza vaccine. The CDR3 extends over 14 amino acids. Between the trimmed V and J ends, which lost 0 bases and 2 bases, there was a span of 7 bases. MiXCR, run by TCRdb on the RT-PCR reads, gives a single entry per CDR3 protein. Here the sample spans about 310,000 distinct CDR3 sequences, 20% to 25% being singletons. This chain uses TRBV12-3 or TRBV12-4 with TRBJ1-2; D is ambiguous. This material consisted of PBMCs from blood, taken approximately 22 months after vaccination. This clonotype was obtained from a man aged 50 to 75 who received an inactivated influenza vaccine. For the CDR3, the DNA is TGTGCCAGCAGTTTAGCGCTAGACAACTATGGCTACACCTTC. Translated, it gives CASSLALDNYGYTF.